The sequence of this T cell receptor (beta chain) was determined in a study of cytomegalovirus exposure and HLA in healthy donors. Study-wide findings and caveats: Association of approximately 18,000 TCR beta sequences with HLA alleles was found at 0.05 false discovery rate in a later analysis. Data from an earlier analysis indicated that most TCR beta V segments were productive either about 87% or about 30% of the time.

In the case of this clone: Its antigen is unknown.

It was with 60 Vbeta and 13 Jbeta primers that the PCR ran. Clones were sequenced by immunoSEQ multiplex PCR, and TCRdb holds only the in-frame ones, with some missing. There are approximately 270,000 clones in the sample; about 80% occur only once, and roughly 0.31% lies in the top ten. The V segment lost 6 bases and the J segment 6 bases; nucleotides outside the gene matches: 7. CDR1 is MNHNY, CDR2 SVGAGI, per germline (reference sequence). CDR3 length: 14 residues. The chain couples TRBV6-6 to TRBJ2-2; 7 nucleotides line up with TRBD1. The material sequenced was PBMCs. This TCR came from a girl aged 2-15 years in good health and CMV-seronegative. The CDR3 loop is CASRQTGPAGELFF. CDR3 DNA sequence: TGTGCCAGCAGGCAGACAGGGCCGGCCGGGGAGCTGTTTTTT.